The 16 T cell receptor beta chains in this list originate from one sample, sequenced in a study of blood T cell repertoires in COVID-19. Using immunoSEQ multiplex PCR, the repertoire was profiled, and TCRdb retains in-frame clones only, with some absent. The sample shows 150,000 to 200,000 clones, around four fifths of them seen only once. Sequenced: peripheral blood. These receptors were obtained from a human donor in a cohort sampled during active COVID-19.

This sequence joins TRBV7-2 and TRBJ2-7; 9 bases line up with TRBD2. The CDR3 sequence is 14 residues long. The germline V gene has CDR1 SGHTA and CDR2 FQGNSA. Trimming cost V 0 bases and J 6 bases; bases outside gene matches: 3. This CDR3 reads CASSLAGTSREQYF. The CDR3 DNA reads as TGTGCCAGCAGCTTAGCGGGGACTAGCCGCGAGCAGTACTTC.

The CDR3 DNA reads TGTGCCAGCAGCTTAGGGGCCCTAGCGGGACACGAGCAGTACTTC. Translation: CASSLGALAGHEQYF. The V gene is TRBV7-2, the J gene TRBJ2-7, with TRBD2 matching over 9 bases. Per the germline V gene, CDR1 is SGHTA and CDR2 is FQGNSA. The trim removed 1 base at V and 5 bases at J, leaving 6 bases unmatched. The CDR3 is made up of 15 amino acids. Filled out from reference TRBV7-2 and TRBJ2-7, the complete variable domain reads GAGVSQSPSNKVTEKGKDVELRCDPISGHTALYWYRQSLGQGLEFLIYFQGNSAPDKSGLPSDRFSAERTGGSVSTLTIQRTQQEDSAVYLCASSLGALAGHEQYFGPGTRLTVT.

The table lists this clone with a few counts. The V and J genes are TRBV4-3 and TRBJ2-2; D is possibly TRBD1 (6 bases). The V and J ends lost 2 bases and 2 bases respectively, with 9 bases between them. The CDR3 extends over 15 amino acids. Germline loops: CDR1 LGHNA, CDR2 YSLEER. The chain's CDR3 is CASSQTGQNTGELFF. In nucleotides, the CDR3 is TGCGCCAGCAGCCAAACGGGACAAAACACCGGGGAGCTGTTTTTT.

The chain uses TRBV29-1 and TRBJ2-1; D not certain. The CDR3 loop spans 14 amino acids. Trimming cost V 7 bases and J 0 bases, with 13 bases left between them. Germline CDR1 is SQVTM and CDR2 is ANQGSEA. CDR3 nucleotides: TGCAGCGCTCTCGACTTGAGCTCCTACAATGAGCAGTTCTTC. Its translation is CSALDLSSYNEQFF.

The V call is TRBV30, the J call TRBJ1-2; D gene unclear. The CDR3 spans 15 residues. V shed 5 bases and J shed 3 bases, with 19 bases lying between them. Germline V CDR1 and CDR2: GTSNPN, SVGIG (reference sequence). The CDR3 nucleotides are TGTGCCTGGGATCGACTCTTACCCTGGGACTATGGCTACACCTTC. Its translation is CAWDRLLPWDYGYTF.

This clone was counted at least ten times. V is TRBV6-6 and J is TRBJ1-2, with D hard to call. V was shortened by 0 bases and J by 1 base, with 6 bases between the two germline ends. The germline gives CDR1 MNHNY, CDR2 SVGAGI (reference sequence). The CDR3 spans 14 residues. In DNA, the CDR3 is TGTGCCAGCAGTTACTCTCTATTTAACTATGGCTACACCTTC. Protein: CASSYSLFNYGYTF.

The CDR3 spells CSVPQGQGREQYF. The CDR3 DNA follows: TGCAGCGTTCCTCAGGGGCAGGGTCGGGAGCAGTACTTC. The J gene is TRBJ2-7, the V gene TRBV29-1; D is perhaps TRBD1 (6 bases). Trimming took 5 bases from V and 7 from J, leaving 18 bases between them. The CDR3 has 13 amino acids. The germline CDR1 and CDR2 sequences are SQVTM and ANQGSEA.

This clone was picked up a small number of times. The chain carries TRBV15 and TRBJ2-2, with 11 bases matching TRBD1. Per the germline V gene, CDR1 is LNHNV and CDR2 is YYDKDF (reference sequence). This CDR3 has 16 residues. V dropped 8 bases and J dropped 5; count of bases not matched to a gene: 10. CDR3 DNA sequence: TGTGCCACCTGGGCAGGGGACAGGGGGGTAACCGGGGAGCTGTTTTTT. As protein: CATWAGDRGVTGELFF.

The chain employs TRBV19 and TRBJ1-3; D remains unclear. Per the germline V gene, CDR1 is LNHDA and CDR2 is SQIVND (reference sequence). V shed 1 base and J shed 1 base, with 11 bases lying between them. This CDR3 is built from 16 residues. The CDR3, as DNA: TGTGCCAGTAGTATAGGCGGCAGTACTTCTGGAAACACCATATATTTT. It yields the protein CASSIGGSTSGNTIYF.

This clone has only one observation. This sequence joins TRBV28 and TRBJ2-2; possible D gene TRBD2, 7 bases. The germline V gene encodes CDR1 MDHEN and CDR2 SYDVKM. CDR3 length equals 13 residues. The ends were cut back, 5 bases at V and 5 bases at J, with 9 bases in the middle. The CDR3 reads CASSRGGTGELFF. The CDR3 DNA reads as TGTGCCAGCAGTAGGGGGGGGACCGGGGAGCTGTTTTTT.

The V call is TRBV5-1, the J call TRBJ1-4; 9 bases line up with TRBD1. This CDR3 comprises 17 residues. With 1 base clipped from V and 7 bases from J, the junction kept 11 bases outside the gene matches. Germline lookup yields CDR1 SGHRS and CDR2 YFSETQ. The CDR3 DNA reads TGCGCCAGCAGCTTGAGGAGACCGGGACAGGGAAGTGAAAAACTGTTTTTT. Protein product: CASSLRRPGQGSEKLFF.

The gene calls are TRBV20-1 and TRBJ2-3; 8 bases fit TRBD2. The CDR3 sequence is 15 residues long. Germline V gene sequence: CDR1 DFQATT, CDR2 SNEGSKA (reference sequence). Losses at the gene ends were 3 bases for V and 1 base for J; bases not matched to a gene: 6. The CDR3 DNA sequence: TGCAGTGCTAGTGCGCGGGGGGATGGCACAGATACGCAGTATTTT. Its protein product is CSASARGDGTDTQYF.

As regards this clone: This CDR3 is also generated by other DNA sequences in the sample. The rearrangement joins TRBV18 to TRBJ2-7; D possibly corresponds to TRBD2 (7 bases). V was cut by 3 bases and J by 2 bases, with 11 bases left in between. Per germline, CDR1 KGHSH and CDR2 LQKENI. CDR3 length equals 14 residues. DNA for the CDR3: TGTGCCAGCTCACCGGGCGGGGGCCCCTACGAGCAGTACTTC. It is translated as CASSPGGGPYEQYF.

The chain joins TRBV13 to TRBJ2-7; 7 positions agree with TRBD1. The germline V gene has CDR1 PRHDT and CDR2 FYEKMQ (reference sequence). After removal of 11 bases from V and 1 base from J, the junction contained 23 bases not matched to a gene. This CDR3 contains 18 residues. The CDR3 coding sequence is TGTGCCGGGCCCCGTTGGGACAGACCACCGGACCCGTCCTACGAGCAGTACTTC. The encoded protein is CAGPRWDRPPDPSYEQYF.

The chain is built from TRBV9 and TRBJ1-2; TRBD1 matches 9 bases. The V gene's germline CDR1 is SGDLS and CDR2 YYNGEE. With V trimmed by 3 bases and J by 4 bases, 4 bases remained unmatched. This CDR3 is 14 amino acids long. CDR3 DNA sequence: TGTGCCAGCAGCGCCGACAGGGGGACCTATGGCTACACCTTC. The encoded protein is CASSADRGTYGYTF.

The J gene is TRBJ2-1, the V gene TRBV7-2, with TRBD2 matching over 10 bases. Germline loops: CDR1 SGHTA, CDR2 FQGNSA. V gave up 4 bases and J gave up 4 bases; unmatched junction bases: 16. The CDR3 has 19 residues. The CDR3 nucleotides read TGTGCCAGCAGCTCCCCACGAGCGGGGGGGCTTCTCGGATACAATGAGCAGTTCTTC. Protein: CASSSPRAGGLLGYNEQFF.